The clone carrying this T cell receptor (beta chain) was detected only a few times. The CDR3 covers 20 residues. The V segment lost 2 bases and the J segment 0 bases; nucleotides outside the gene matches: 11. Per the germline V gene, CDR1 is SGHRS and CDR2 is YFSETQ. The data are from a study of blood T cell repertoires in COVID-19. Whole-study context: Sites across the United States, Italy and Spain contributed samples from acute and convalescent COVID-19. Nucleic acid was either cDNA or gDNA, and it came from T cells, B-cell-depleted T cells, or PBMCs.

Study processing details: Estimation of nucleated cell counts was performed using reference gene primer amplification. The repertoire was sequenced with immunoSEQ multiplex PCR; TCRdb's copy has only in-frame clones and lacks some. V and J calls and clone size are given by that table; D and trimming were obtained from the DNA. The data show roughly 150,000 clones, around four fifths seen once. The TCR was taken from a woman aged 40 to 55 who had recovered from COVID-19. This chain links TRBV5-1 with TRBJ1-4, with 12 bases that match TRBD1. The source material was PBMCs or T cells enriched from blood (not recorded which). The CDR3 spells CASSFDPLGQGASTNEKLFF. CDR3 in DNA: TGCGCCAGCAGCTTTGACCCGTTGGGACAGGGGGCTTCAACTAATGAAAAACTGTTTTTT.